These 14 T cell receptor beta chains originate from one sample sequenced in a study of blood T cell repertoires in COVID-19. Profiling relied on immunoSEQ multiplex PCR, and the TCRdb table lists in-frame clones only, not all of them. The data show under 150,000 clones, about 86% seen once. Sequences were obtained from peripheral blood. The source of these receptors is a woman in her thirties or forties with acute or convalescent COVID-19.

The chain has TRBV10-3 and TRBJ1-3, with 9 positions matching TRBD1. This CDR3 comprises 15 residues. The germline V gene has CDR1 ENHRY and CDR2 SYGVKD. The V gene end was trimmed by 3 bases and the J gene end by 4 bases; junction bases not matched to a gene: 4. The CDR3 coding sequence is TGTGCCATCAGTGAACAGGGGGCGAGGGGAAACACCATATATTTT. Its translation is CAISEQGARGNTIYF.

V and J are TRBV4-2 and TRBJ2-7; 7 bases match TRBD2. The CDR3 runs 15 residues. V lost 0 bases, J lost 1 base, and 3 bases stayed unmatched. Germline V gives CDR1 LGHNA, CDR2 YNFKEQ. The CDR3 protein is CASSQDLAASYEQYF. CDR3 sequence (DNA): TGTGCCAGCAGCCAAGACCTAGCGGCGTCCTACGAGCAGTACTTC.

The V and J genes are TRBV30 and TRBJ1-1; perhaps TRBD1 as D (6 bases). Germline CDR1 is GTSNPN and CDR2 is SVGIG (reference sequence). The V and J ends lost 0 bases and 4 bases respectively, with 15 bases between them. CDR3 length: 15 amino acids. The CDR3: CAWSVGLGAVTEAFF. The DNA of the CDR3 is TGTGCCTGGAGTGTAGGTTTGGGGGCTGTCACTGAAGCTTTCTTT. Filled out from reference TRBV30 and TRBJ1-1, the complete variable domain reads SQTIHQWPATLVQPVGSPLSLECTVEGTSNPNLYWYRQAAGRGLQLLFYSVGIGQISSEVPQNLSASRPQDRQFILSSKKLLLSDSGFYLCAWSVGLGAVTEAFFGQGTRLTVV.

V is TRBV29-1 and J is TRBJ1-2; D not certain. Per the germline V gene, CDR1 is SQVTM and CDR2 is ANQGSEA. There are 13 residues in the CDR3. The germline V and J ends were trimmed by 0 bases and 4 bases, with 9 bases remaining between them. This chain's CDR3 is CSVEERMTYGYTF. CDR3 bases: TGCAGCGTTGAAGAGCGGATGACCTATGGCTACACCTTC.

The genes are TRBV5-1 and TRBJ1-6; 11 bases are shared with TRBD1. The V gene's germline CDR1 is SGHRS and CDR2 YFSETQ. This CDR3 is 16 amino acids long. V lost 0 bases and J lost 10; bases outside the gene matches: 6. CDR3 in amino acids: CASSLAMGQGDSPLHF. In nucleotides, the CDR3 is TGCGCCAGCAGCTTGGCCATGGGACAGGGGGACTCACCCCTCCACTTT.

The chain carries TRBV30 and TRBJ2-7; tentative D call: TRBD1 (5 bases). The CDR3 extends over 13 amino acids. V lost 5 bases and J lost 3, with 14 bases in between. Per the germline V gene, CDR1 is GTSNPN and CDR2 is SVGIG (reference sequence). CDR3 DNA sequence: TGTGCCTGGCTTGGTCAGGGAAACTACGAGCAGTACTTC. Its translation is CAWLGQGNYEQYF.

CDR3 residues: CASSSSGRAQETQYF. CDR3 nucleotides: TGTGCCAGCAGCTCTAGCGGGAGAGCCCAAGAGACCCAGTACTTC. The chain combines TRBV7-3 with TRBJ2-5, with TRBD2 identical over 10 bases. V gave up 4 bases and J gave up 1 base; unmatched junction bases: 3. This CDR3 contains 15 residues. Per germline, CDR1 SGHTA and CDR2 FQGTGA.

This clone has at least ten counts. J is TRBJ1-5 and V is TRBV27, with D hard to call. Trimming removed 2 bases from V and 7 bases from J, with 12 bases in between. Per the germline V gene, CDR1 is MNHEY and CDR2 is SMNVEV (reference sequence). The CDR3 is 14 amino acids. CDR3: CASSLTPYRQPQHF. The CDR3 bases are TGTGCCAGCAGTTTAACCCCATATCGGCAGCCCCAGCATTTT.

The V and J genes are TRBV28 and TRBJ2-5; 9 bases map to TRBD1. Per germline, CDR1 MDHEN and CDR2 SYDVKM. CDR3 length equals 16 residues. V shed 2 bases, J shed 0 bases, and the junction held 4 bases outside the gene matches. This CDR3 reads CASSLGQGSYQETQYF. The CDR3 nucleotides read TGTGCCAGCAGTTTAGGACAGGGGTCGTACCAAGAGACCCAGTACTTC.

The rearrangement uses TRBV28 and TRBJ1-6; a possible D gene is TRBD1 (5 bases). The CDR3 loop spans 17 amino acids. V lost 4 bases to trimming and J lost 7 bases, with 20 bases between them. Germline CDR1 and CDR2: MDHEN and SYDVKM. CDR3 DNA: TGTGCCAGCAGTTCCCCCGGGGAGAGGGGAGGGAATTCACCCCTCCACTTT. The encoded protein is CASSSPGERGGNSPLHF.

V gene TRBV2 combines with J gene TRBJ1-1; D is perhaps TRBD1 (6 bases). Germline CDR1 is SNHLY and CDR2 is FYNNEI. The CDR3 consists of 13 residues. V gave up 7 bases and J gave up 5 bases, with 14 bases separating them. CDR3 in amino acids: CASTPAGVTEAFF. The CDR3 bases are TGTGCCAGCACTCCAGCAGGGGTTACTGAAGCTTTCTTT.

The chain recombines TRBV6-5 with TRBJ1-2, with D possibly TRBD1 on 6 matching bases. CDR1 is MNHEY and CDR2 is SVGAGI in the germline V gene. Trimming took 6 bases from V and 4 from J, leaving 18 bases between them. CDR3 size: 15 residues. CDR3 coding DNA: TGTGCCAGCAGCCCCCCCCAGGGGCTGAGCTATGGCTACACCTTC. It translates to CASSPPQGLSYGYTF.

The chain is built from TRBV28 and TRBJ1-2; 12 bases agree with TRBD1. V shed 4 bases, J shed 7 bases, and the junction held 7 bases outside the gene matches. CDR3 length: 15 amino acids. Germline V CDR1 and CDR2: MDHEN, SYDVKM. Here the CDR3 reads CASSSLGQGASGYTF. In DNA form, the CDR3 reads TGTGCCAGCAGTTCCCTGGGACAGGGGGCCTCTGGCTACACCTTC.

This chain links TRBV14 with TRBJ1-1, with a tentative D call TRBD1 (5 bases). CDR1 and CDR2 (germline): SGHDN, FVKESK. This CDR3 is 14 amino acids long. The germline V and J ends were trimmed by 3 bases and 1 base, with 9 bases remaining between them. CDR3 in DNA: TGTGCCAGCAGCCAGGGACTGGGGAACACTGAAGCTTTCTTT. It is translated as CASSQGLGNTEAFF.